The clone carrying this T cell receptor beta chain was counted a few times. As for time point: patch test 1, 2 weeks after DPC sensitization. The treatment here: therapeutic diphenylcyclopropenone sensitization with weekly scalp DPC. The data are from a study of human T cells and chemical hapten exposure. V shed 0 bases and J shed 5 bases, with 8 bases lying between them. CDR1 is SGHRS, CDR2 YFSETQ, per germline. The CDR3 runs 14 residues. Each CDR3 protein gets one entry after TCRdb re-called the RACE reads with MiXCR. The table lists about 56,000 distinct CDR3 sequences, 9.3% of them singletons. The sequence was collected from a woman aged 40 to 50 with alopecia areata. Some clones in this sample may be carry-over from other donors' samples. The J gene is TRBJ1-4, the V gene TRBV5-1; D call uncertain. Sequencing used whole blood, obtained in connection with sensitization to the hapten diphenylcyclopropenone (DPC). In nucleotides, the CDR3 is TGCGCCAGCAGCTTGGACAGACCAAATGAAAAACTGTTTTTT. Protein sequence: CASSLDRPNEKLFF.